These 28 T cell receptor beta chains were all obtained from the same sample, sequenced in a study of T cell changes during pregnancy in multiple sclerosis. Data came from immunoSEQ multiplex PCR; TCRdb stores just in-frame clones and leaves some out. The sample lists 30,000 to 35,000 clones, 90% occurring once. Sequencing used CD8+ T cells from peripheral blood mononuclear cells, obtained in the first trimester of pregnancy. These receptors were taken from a female donor with multiple sclerosis, enrolled in a pregnancy study.

The chain recombines TRBV27 with TRBJ1-1; the D is unclear. There are 13 residues in the CDR3. The V end lost 5 bases, the J end lost 5 bases, and 12 bases lay between the germline ends. Germline CDR1 reads MNHEY; CDR2 reads SMNVEV (reference sequence). The CDR3 loop reads CASSLMGGTEAFF. CDR3 in DNA: TGTGCCAGCAGTCTCATGGGAGGGACTGAAGCTTTCTTT.

The genes are TRBV28 and TRBJ2-7; TRBD1 aligns across 11 bases. Germline V gene lookup returns CDR1 MDHEN and CDR2 SYDVKM. J gave up 3 bases and V 6 bases, and 4 bases lay outside the gene matches. CDR3 length equals 14 residues. In DNA form, the CDR3 reads TGTGCCAGCAGACCAGGGACAGGGGGCTACGAGCAGTACTTC. Amino acid sequence: CASRPGTGGYEQYF.

This chain uses TRBV6-1 with TRBJ2-7, with D possibly matching TRBD2 (6 bases). The germline V gene encodes CDR1 MNHNS and CDR2 SASEGT. The CDR3 covers 12 residues. The V end was cut by 5 bases, the J end by 4 bases, with 9 bases between. This CDR3 reads CASSTSWYEQYF. The CDR3 DNA follows: TGTGCCAGCAGTACTAGCTGGTACGAGCAGTACTTC.

This clone was observed once. This chain joins TRBV2 and TRBJ1-1, with unresolved D. This CDR3 contains 14 residues. V lost 4 bases and J 1 base, leaving 10 bases between the germline ends. From germline, CDR1 is SNHLY and CDR2 FYNNEI. CDR3: CASSGRSRNTEAFF. As DNA, the CDR3 is TGTGCCAGCAGTGGTAGGAGCCGGAACACTGAAGCTTTCTTT. Full variable domain (rest looked up from reference TRBV2 and TRBJ1-1): EPEVTQTPSHQVTQMGQEVILRCVPISNHLYFYWYRQILGQKVEFLVSFYNNEISEKSEIFDDQFSVERPDGSNFTLKIRSTKLEDSAMYFCASSGRSRNTEAFFGQGTRLTVV.

The chain carries TRBV5-6 and TRBJ2-7; D may be TRBD2 (5 bases). CDR1 and CDR2 from the germline V gene are SGHDT and YYEEEE. V dropped 2 bases and J dropped 3 bases, with 12 bases sitting between them. The CDR3 spans 14 residues. The CDR3 is CASSFHGNLYEQYF. DNA of the CDR3: TGTGCCAGCAGCTTTCACGGGAACCTCTACGAGCAGTACTTC.

V and J are TRBV29-1 and TRBJ1-2, with TRBD1 identical over 8 bases. CDR1 SQVTM and CDR2 ANQGSEA come from the germline V gene. The CDR3 is 14 amino acids. Germline trimming cut 3 bases from V and 7 bases from J; bases unmatched to any gene: 10. The CDR3 bases are TGCAGCGTTGATGGGACAGGCACCAGGGGTGGCTACACCTTC. It is translated as CSVDGTGTRGGYTF.

The chain combines TRBV27 with TRBJ2-1; the D gene is possibly TRBD2 (5 bases). Germline values: CDR1 MNHEY, CDR2 SMNVEV (reference sequence). The CDR3 loop spans 13 amino acids. V lost 6 bases and J lost 4, with 10 bases in between. This CDR3 is CASRGERYNEQFF. The DNA of the CDR3 is TGTGCCAGCAGAGGTGAGCGGTACAATGAGCAGTTCTTC.

This clone has a single count. Other nucleotide sequences from this sample produce the same CDR3. The chain has TRBV27 and TRBJ2-5; maybe TRBD2 (5 bases). V gave up 6 bases and J gave up 1 base, with 15 bases separating them. The CDR3 sequence is 15 residues long. CDR1 MNHEY and CDR2 SMNVEV come from the germline V gene (reference sequence). The chain's CDR3 is CASRDEDSLQETQYF. DNA for the CDR3: TGTGCCAGCAGGGATGAGGACTCTCTCCAAGAGACCCAGTACTTC.

This chain links TRBV7-6 with TRBJ2-2; 10 positions agree with TRBD1. This CDR3 has 17 residues. The germline V gene has CDR1 SGHVS and CDR2 FNYEAQ. Trimming removed 0 bases from V and 7 bases from J; junction bases left unmatched: 8. The CDR3 DNA reads as TGTGCCAGCAGCTTAGCGCCCGGGACAGGGGAGGGCGGGGAGCTGTTTTTT. This gives the protein CASSLAPGTGEGGELFF.

This clone has a single count. The chain carries TRBV19 and TRBJ1-5; D possibly corresponds to TRBD1 (5 bases). CDR3 size: 14 residues. Germline-derived CDR1 and CDR2 are LNHDA and SQIVND (reference sequence). V lost 4 bases and J lost 6, with 13 bases in between. This CDR3 is CASSTGTLAQPQHF. DNA of the CDR3: TGTGCCAGTAGTACCGGGACTCTAGCTCAGCCCCAGCATTTT.

This clone was counted once. The chain is built from TRBV30 and TRBJ2-1; no clear D gene. V was clipped by 0 bases and J by 6 bases, with 15 bases between them. The CDR3 length is 15 residues. Germline lookup yields CDR1 GTSNPN and CDR2 SVGIG (reference sequence). The CDR3 sequence is CAWSVGPGVGNEQFF. The CDR3 bases are TGTGCCTGGAGTGTTGGTCCCGGAGTGGGCAATGAGCAGTTCTTC.

The chain joins TRBV7-9 to TRBJ2-3; D is uncertain. Between the trimmed V and J ends, which lost 6 bases and 3 bases, there was a span of 13 bases. The CDR3 is 14 amino acids. Germline V lookup: CDR1 SEHNR, CDR2 FQNEAQ (reference sequence). As DNA, the CDR3 is TGTGCCAGCAGTCCCTATGAGTCTACAGATACGCAGTATTTT. Translated: CASSPYESTDTQYF.

The rearrangement links TRBV2 to TRBJ1-1; no clear D. Between the trimmed V and J ends, which lost 3 bases and 5 bases, there was a span of 13 bases. In germline, CDR1 is SNHLY, CDR2 FYNNEI. The CDR3 spans 14 residues. The CDR3 sequence is CASSESRGWTEAFF. The DNA for the CDR3 is TGTGCCAGCAGTGAGAGCAGAGGGTGGACTGAAGCTTTCTTT.

The sample holds one count of this clone. The chain is built from TRBV19 and TRBJ2-7; D perhaps matches TRBD2 (5 bases). CDR3 size: 13 residues. V shed 5 bases and J shed 4 bases, with 12 bases lying between them. Germline V gene lookup returns CDR1 LNHDA and CDR2 SQIVND (reference sequence). For the CDR3, the DNA is TGTGCCAGTAGTCCGAGACCGGGGTACGAGCAGTACTTC. This gives the protein CASSPRPGYEQYF.

The V and J genes are TRBV19 and TRBJ2-7; 11 nucleotides match TRBD2. Germline CDR1 is LNHDA and CDR2 is SQIVND (reference sequence). The CDR3 extends over 14 amino acids. With V trimmed by 6 bases and J by 1 base, 2 bases remained unmatched. CDR3 coding DNA: TGTGCCAGTAGGTGGACTAGCGGGTCCTACGAGCAGTACTTC. Encoded protein: CASRWTSGSYEQYF.

The rearrangement joins TRBV11-3 to TRBJ2-7; 11 bases align to TRBD1. CDR3 length: 14 residues. The V and J ends lost 5 bases and 6 bases, in that order; junction bases with no gene match: 6. Germline V lookup: CDR1 SGHNT, CDR2 YENEEA. CDR3: CASSPRTGGGEQYF. The CDR3, as DNA: TGTGCCAGCAGCCCACGGACAGGGGGCGGCGAGCAGTACTTC. The whole variable domain, remainder taken from reference TRBV11-3 and TRBJ2-7, is EAGVVQSPRYKIIEKKQPVAFWCNPISGHNTLYWYLQNLGQGPELLIRYENEEAVDDSQLPKDRFSAERLKGVDSTLKIQPAELGDSAVYLCASSPRTGGGEQYFGPGTRLTVT.

The chain joins TRBV9 to TRBJ2-7; a possible D gene is TRBD1 (6 bases). From germline, CDR1 is SGDLS and CDR2 YYNGEE. The V gene lost 3 bases and the J gene lost 6 bases, with 22 bases spanning the gap. CDR3 size: 16 residues. The DNA for the CDR3 is TGTGCCAGCAGCGCCGAGGGGGACCGACCTGAGGGCGAGCAGTACTTC. Protein product: CASSAEGDRPEGEQYF.

This sequence joins TRBV14 and TRBJ1-4; tentative D call: TRBD1 (6 bases). Germline CDR1 and CDR2: SGHDN and FVKESK. The CDR3 is made up of 15 amino acids. Trimming cost V 2 bases and J 6 bases, with 13 bases left between them. The CDR3 bases are TGTGCCAGCAGCCAAACGGGGGGGCAACATGAAAAACTGTTTTTT. It yields the protein CASSQTGGQHEKLFF.

This chain uses TRBV5-1 with TRBJ2-2; 7 nucleotides line up with TRBD1. V was pared by 2 bases and J by 7 bases, with 5 bases of the junction left unmatched. The germline CDR1 and CDR2 sequences are SGHRS and YFSETQ. The CDR3 spans 14 residues. CDR3 nucleotides: TGCGCCAGCAGCTTCGGGACAGAGATCGGGGAGCTGTTTTTT. It encodes CASSFGTEIGELFF.

The V gene is TRBV11-2, the J gene TRBJ2-1, with D possibly matching TRBD2 (6 bases). V gave up 4 bases and J gave up 1 base, with 14 bases separating them. CDR3 length: 16 amino acids. The germline CDR1 and CDR2 sequences are SGHAT and FQNNGV. The CDR3 protein is CASSSPTSRSYNEQFF. The CDR3 nucleotides are TGTGCCAGCAGCTCCCCGACTAGTCGGTCCTACAATGAGCAGTTCTTC.

J is TRBJ1-5 and V is TRBV28, with D unclear. The CDR3 has 16 amino acids. V was cut by 6 bases and J by 2 bases, with 17 bases left in between. Looked up from germline, CDR1 is MDHEN and CDR2 is SYDVKM. CDR3 sequence reads: CASSLAVVGGNQPQHF. In nucleotides, the CDR3 is TGTGCCAGCAGCCTAGCCGTAGTTGGGGGCAATCAGCCCCAGCATTTT.

This chain connects TRBV5-1 to TRBJ2-1; 12 bases are a match to TRBD2. Germline CDR1 reads SGHRS; CDR2 reads YFSETQ. The CDR3 consists of 17 residues. J lost 4 bases, V lost 0 bases, and 5 bases had no gene match. CDR3 DNA sequence: TGCGCCAGCAGCTTGGTCGTCGGACTAGCGGGGTACAATGAGCAGTTCTTC. It specifies CASSLVVGLAGYNEQFF.

The chain couples TRBV6-5 to TRBJ2-6, with a tentative D call TRBD2 (5 bases). This CDR3 contains 15 residues. V gave up 6 bases and J gave up 1 base, with 10 bases separating them. Per germline, CDR1 MNHEY and CDR2 SVGAGI. The CDR3 DNA reads as TGTGCCAGCAGCCCTAGCTTATCTGGGGCCAACGTCCTGACTTTC. This codes for CASSPSLSGANVLTF.

The rearrangement joins TRBV29-1 to TRBJ2-2; 9 bases map to TRBD2. With 5 bases clipped from V and 4 bases from J, the junction kept 11 bases outside the gene matches. Germline CDR1 is SQVTM and CDR2 is ANQGSEA. This CDR3 is built from 16 residues. The CDR3 DNA sequence: TGCAGCGTTCTAATTCCCGGGACTAGCCTCACCGGGGAGCTGTTTTTT. Translated, it gives CSVLIPGTSLTGELFF.

The chain employs TRBV5-1 and TRBJ2-5; TRBD2 agrees at 15 bases. With V trimmed by 4 bases and J by 2 bases, 15 bases remained unmatched. The CDR3 is 20 amino acids. Per germline, CDR1 SGHRS and CDR2 YFSETQ. CDR3 DNA: TGCGCCAGCAGCCTCTCCTCCAGGACTAGCGGGAGGGCGGAGCAAGAGACCCAGTACTTC. Its translation is CASSLSSRTSGRAEQETQYF.

This rearrangement joins TRBV11-2 to TRBJ1-1; 8 positions agree with TRBD1. Per the germline V gene, CDR1 is SGHAT and CDR2 is FQNNGV. Trimming cost V 6 bases and J 6 bases; bases outside gene matches: 9. This CDR3 spans 14 amino acids. CDR3 residues: CASRTGQGVSEAFF. The DNA of the CDR3 is TGTGCCAGCAGAACTGGACAGGGTGTTTCTGAAGCTTTCTTT.

The rearrangement links TRBV7-2 to TRBJ2-1, with 8 nucleotides matching TRBD2. This CDR3 has 16 amino acids. From germline, CDR1 is SGHTA and CDR2 FQGNSA. With 5 bases clipped from V and 6 bases from J, the junction kept 12 bases outside the gene matches. CDR3 loop: CASSPGGRSTFNEQFF. CDR3 sequence (DNA): TGTGCCAGCAGCCCGGGGGGGAGGTCCACTTTCAATGAGCAGTTCTTC.

This clone is medium-sized in the sample. One junction end disagrees with the germline gene, perhaps due to a read error. The rearrangement uses TRBV7-7 and TRBJ2-7, with 13 positions matching TRBD2. Germline V gives CDR1 SSHAT, CDR2 FNYEAQ (reference sequence). The CDR3 is 17 residues long. This CDR3 is CASSPMGLAGIYYEQYF. Written as DNA, the CDR3 is TGTGCTAGCAGCCCTATGGGACTAGCGGGAATTTACTACGAGCAGTACTTC.